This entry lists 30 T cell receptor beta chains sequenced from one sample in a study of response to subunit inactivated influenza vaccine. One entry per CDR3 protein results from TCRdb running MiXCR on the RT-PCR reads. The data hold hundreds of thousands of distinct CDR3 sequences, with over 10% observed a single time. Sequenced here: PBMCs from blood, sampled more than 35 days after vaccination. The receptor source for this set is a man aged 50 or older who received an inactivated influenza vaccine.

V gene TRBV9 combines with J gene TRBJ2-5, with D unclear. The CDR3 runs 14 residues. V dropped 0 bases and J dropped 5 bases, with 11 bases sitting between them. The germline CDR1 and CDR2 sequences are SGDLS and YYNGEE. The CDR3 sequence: CASSVGLSGETQYF. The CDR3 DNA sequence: TGTGCCAGCAGCGTAGGTCTGTCGGGCGAGACCCAGTACTTC.

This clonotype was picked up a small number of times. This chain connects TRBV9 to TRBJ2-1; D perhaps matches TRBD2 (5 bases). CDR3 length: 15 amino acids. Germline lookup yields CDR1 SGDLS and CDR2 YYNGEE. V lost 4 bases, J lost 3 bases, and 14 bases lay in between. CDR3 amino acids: CASSFVGSGYNEQFF. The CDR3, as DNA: TGTGCCAGCAGCTTCGTAGGGAGCGGCTACAATGAGCAGTTCTTC.

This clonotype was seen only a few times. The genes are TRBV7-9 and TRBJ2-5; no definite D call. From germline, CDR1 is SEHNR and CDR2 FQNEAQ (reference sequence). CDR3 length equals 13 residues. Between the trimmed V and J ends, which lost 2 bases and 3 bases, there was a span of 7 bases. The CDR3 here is CASSLPVEETQYF. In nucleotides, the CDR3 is TGTGCCAGCAGCTTACCAGTTGAAGAGACCCAGTACTTC.

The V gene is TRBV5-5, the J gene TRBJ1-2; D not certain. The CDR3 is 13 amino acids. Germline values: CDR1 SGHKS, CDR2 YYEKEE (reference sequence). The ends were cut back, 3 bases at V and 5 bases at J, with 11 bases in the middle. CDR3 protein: CASSSDLSYGYTF. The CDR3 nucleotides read TGTGCCAGCAGCTCGGACCTCAGTTATGGCTACACCTTC. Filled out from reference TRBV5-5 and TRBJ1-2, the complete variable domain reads DAGVTQSPTHLIKTRGQQVTLRCSPISGHKSVSWYQQVLGQGPQFIFQYYEKEERGRGNFPDRFSARQFPNYSSELNVNALLLGDSALYLCASSSDLSYGYTFGSGTRLTVV.

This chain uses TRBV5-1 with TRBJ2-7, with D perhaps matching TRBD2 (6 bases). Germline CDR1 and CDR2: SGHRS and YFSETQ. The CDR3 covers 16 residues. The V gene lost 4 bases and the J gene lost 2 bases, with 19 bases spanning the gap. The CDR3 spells CASSGGGHLTPYEQYF. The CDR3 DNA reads TGCGCCAGCAGCGGGGGAGGACACCTTACCCCCTACGAGCAGTACTTC. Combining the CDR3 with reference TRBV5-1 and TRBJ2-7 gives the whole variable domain KAGVTQTPRYLIKTRGQQVTLSCSPISGHRSVSWYQQTPGQGLQFLFEYFSETQRNKGNFPGRFSGRQFSNSRSEMNVSTLELGDSALYLCASSGGGHLTPYEQYFGPGTRLTVT.

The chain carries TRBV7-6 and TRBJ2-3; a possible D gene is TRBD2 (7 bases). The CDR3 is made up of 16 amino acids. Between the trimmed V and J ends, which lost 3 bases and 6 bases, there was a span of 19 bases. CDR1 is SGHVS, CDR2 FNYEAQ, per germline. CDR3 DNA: TGTGCCAGCAGCTTCGGGCGGGGGCACGATTGGGATACGCAGTATTTT. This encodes CASSFGRGHDWDTQYF.

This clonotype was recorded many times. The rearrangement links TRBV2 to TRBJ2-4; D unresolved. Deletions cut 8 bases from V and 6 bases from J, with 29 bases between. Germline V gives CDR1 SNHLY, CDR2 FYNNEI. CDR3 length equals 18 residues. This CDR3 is CASGRGLNLRQPLNIQYF. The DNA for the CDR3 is TGTGCCAGCGGAAGAGGTCTCAATCTCCGTCAACCCTTAAACATTCAGTACTTC.

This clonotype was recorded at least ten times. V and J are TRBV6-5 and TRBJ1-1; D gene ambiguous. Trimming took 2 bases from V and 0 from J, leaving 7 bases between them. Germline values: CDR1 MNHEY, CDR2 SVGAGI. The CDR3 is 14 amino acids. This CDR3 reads CASSYGRMNTEAFF. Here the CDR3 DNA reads TGTGCCAGCAGTTACGGACGGATGAACACTGAAGCTTTCTTT.

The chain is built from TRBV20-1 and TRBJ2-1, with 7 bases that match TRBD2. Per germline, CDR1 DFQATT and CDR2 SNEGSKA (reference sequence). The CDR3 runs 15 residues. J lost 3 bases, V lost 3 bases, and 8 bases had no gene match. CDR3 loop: CSARDRLAGYNEQFF. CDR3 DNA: TGCAGTGCTAGGGATCGACTAGCAGGCTACAATGAGCAGTTCTTC.

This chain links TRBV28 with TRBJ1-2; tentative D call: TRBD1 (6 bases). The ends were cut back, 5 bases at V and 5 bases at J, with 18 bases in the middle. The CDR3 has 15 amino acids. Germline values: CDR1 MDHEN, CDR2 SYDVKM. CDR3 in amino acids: CASSDSGTRIYGYTF. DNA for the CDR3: TGTGCCAGCAGTGACTCCGGGACACGTATTTATGGCTACACCTTC.

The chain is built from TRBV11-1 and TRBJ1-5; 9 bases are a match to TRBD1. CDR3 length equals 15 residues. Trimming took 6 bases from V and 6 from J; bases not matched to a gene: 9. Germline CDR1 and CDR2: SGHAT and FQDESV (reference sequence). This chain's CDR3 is CASSKGQGDGQPQHF. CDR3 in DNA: TGTGCCAGCAGTAAGGGACAGGGTGACGGTCAGCCCCAGCATTTT.

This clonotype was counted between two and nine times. The CDR3 loop is CSATGLVHEQYF. CDR3 DNA sequence: TGCAGTGCTACGGGACTAGTCCACGAGCAGTACTTC. The genes are TRBV20-1 and TRBJ2-7, with 8 bases aligning to TRBD2. Germline V gene data show CDR1 as DFQATT and CDR2 as SNEGSKA (reference sequence). The J segment lost 5 bases and the V segment lost 4 bases, leaving 4 bases of the junction unmatched. This CDR3 region has 12 residues.

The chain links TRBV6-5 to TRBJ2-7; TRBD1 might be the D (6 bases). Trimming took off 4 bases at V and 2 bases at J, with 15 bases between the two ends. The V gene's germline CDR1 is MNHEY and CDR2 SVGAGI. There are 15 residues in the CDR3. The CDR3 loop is CASSFTGPLPYEQYF. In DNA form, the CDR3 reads TGTGCCAGCAGTTTCACAGGGCCGTTGCCCTACGAGCAGTACTTC.

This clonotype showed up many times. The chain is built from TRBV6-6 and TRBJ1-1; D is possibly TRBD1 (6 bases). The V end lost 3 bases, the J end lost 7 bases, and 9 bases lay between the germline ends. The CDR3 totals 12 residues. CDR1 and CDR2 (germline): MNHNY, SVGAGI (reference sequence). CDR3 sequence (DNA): TGTGCCAGCAGTTATGGACAGATTGAAGCTTTCTTT. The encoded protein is CASSYGQIEAFF.

As DNA, the CDR3 is TGTGCCAGCAGTTACTCACAGATCTCTAGCACAGATACGCAGTATTTT. Translation gives CASSYSQISSTDTQYF. The chain links TRBV6-5 to TRBJ2-3; no definite D call. V lost 0 bases and J 0 bases, leaving 10 bases between the germline ends. Germline loops: CDR1 MNHEY, CDR2 SVGAGI. This CDR3 spans 16 amino acids.

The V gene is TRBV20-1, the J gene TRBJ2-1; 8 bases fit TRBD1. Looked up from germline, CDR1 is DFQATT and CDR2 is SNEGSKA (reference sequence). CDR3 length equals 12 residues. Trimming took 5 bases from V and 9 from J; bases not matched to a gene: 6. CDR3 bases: TGCAGTGCTCGGCAGGGGGCCGGTGAGCAGTTCTTC. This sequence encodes CSARQGAGEQFF.

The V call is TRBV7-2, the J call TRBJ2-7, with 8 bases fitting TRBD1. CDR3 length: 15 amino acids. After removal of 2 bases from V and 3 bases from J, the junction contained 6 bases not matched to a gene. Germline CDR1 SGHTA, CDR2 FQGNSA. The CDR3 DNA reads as TGTGCCAGCAGCTTAATGAACAGGGGGAACTACGAGCAGTACTTC. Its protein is CASSLMNRGNYEQYF. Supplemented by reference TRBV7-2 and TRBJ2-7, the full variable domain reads GAGVSQSPSNKVTEKGKDVELRCDPISGHTALYWYRQSLGQGLEFLIYFQGNSAPDKSGLPSDRFSAERTGGSVSTLTIQRTQQEDSAVYLCASSLMNRGNYEQYFGPGTRLTVT.

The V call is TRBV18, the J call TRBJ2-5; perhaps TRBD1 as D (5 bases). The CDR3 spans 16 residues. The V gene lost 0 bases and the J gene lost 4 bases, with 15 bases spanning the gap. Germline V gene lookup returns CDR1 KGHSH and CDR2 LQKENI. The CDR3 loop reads CASSPPVLGVTETQYF. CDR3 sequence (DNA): TGTGCCAGCTCACCACCGGTTCTAGGGGTTACAGAGACCCAGTACTTC.

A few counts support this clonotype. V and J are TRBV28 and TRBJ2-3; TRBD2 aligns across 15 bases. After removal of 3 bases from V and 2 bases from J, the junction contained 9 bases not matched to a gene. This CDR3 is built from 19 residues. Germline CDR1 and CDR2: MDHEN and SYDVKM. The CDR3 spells CASSFPRGLAGGHTDTQYF. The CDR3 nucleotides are TGTGCCAGCAGTTTTCCCAGGGGACTAGCGGGGGGACACACAGATACGCAGTATTTT.

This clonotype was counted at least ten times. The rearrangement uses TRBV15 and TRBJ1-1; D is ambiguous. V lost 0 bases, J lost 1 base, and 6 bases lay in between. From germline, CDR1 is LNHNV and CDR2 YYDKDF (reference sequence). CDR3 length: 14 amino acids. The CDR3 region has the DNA TGTGCCACCAGCAGAGATTTACAGAACACTGAAGCTTTCTTT. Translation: CATSRDLQNTEAFF. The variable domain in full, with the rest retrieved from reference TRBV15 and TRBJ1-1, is DAMVIQNPRYQVTQFGKPVTLSCSQTLNHNVMYWYQQKSSQAPKLLFHYYDKDFNNEADTPDNFQSRRPNTSFCFLDIRSPGLGDTAMYLCATSRDLQNTEAFFGQGTRLTVV.

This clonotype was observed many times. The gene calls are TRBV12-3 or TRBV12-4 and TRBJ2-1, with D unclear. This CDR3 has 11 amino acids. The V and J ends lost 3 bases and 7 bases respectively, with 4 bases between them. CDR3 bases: TGTGCCAGCAGTTTGCAGAATGAGCAGTTCTTC. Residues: CASSLQNEQFF.

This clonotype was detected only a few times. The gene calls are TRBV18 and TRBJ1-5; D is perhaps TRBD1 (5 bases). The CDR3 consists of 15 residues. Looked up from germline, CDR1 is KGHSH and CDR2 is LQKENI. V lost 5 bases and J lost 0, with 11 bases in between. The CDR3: CASSTTEYSNQPQHF. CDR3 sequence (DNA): TGTGCCAGCTCAACGACAGAGTATAGCAATCAGCCCCAGCATTTT.

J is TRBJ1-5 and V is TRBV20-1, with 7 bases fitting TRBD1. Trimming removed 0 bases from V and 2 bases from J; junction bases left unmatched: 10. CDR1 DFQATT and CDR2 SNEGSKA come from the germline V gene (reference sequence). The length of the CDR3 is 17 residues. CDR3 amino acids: CSARDARDSVRNQPQHF. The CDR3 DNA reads TGCAGTGCTAGAGATGCCCGGGACAGCGTTCGCAATCAGCCCCAGCATTTT.

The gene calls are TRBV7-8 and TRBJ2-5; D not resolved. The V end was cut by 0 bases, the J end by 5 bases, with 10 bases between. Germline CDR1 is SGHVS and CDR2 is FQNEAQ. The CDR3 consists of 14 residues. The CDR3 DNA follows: TGTGCCAGCAGCTTAGCCTGGGATTTTGAGACCCAGTACTTC. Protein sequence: CASSLAWDFETQYF.

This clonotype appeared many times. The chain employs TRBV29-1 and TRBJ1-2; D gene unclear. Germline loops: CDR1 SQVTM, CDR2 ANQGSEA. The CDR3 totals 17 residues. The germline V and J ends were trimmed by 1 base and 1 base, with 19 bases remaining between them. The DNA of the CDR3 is TGCAGCGTTGAAGGTACTCCAGCATTGGGATTTAACTATGGCTACACCTTC. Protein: CSVEGTPALGFNYGYTF.

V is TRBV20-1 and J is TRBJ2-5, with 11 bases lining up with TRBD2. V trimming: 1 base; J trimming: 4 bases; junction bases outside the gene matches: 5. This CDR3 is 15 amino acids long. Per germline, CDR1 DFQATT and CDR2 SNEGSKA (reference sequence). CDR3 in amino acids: CSARAGLAGLETQYF. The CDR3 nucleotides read TGCAGTGCTAGAGCCGGACTAGCGGGCTTAGAGACCCAGTACTTC.

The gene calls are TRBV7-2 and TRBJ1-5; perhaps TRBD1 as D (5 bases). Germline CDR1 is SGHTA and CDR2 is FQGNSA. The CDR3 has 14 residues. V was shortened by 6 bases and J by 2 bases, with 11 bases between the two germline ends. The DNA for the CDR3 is TGTGCCAGCAGACTGGGGGGTGGCAATCAGCCCCAGCATTTT. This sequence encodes CASRLGGGNQPQHF.

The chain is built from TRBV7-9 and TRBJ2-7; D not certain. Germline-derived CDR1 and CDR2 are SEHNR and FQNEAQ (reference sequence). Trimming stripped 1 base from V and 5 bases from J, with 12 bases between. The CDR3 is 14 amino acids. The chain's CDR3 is CASSLDGLRDEQYF. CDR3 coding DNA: TGTGCCAGCAGCTTAGACGGCCTACGGGACGAGCAGTACTTC.

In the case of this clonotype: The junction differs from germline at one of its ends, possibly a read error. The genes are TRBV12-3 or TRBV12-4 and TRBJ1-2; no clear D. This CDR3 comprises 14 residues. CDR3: CASSLDSVNYGDTF. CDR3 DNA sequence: TGTGCCAGCAGTTTAGACAGCGTTAACTATGGCGACACCTTC.

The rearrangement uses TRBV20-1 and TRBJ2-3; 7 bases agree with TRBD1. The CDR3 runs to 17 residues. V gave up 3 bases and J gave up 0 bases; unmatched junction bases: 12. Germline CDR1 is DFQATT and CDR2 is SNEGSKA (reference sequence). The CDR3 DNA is TGCAGTGCTAGGGGGCAGGGGGAGTTTCTGAGCACAGATACGCAGTATTTT. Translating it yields CSARGQGEFLSTDTQYF.